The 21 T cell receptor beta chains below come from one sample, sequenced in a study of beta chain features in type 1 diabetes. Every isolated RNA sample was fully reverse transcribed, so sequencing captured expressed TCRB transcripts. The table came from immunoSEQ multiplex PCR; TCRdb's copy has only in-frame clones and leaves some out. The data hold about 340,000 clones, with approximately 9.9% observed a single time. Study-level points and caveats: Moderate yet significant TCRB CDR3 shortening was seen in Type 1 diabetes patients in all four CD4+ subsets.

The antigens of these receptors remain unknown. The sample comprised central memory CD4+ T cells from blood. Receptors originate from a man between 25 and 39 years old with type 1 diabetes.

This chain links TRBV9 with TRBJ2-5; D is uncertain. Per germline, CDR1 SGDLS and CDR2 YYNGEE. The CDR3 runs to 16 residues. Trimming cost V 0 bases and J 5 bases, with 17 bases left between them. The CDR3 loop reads CASSVAAGSPGETQYF. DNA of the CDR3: TGTGCCAGCAGCGTAGCCGCCGGATCCCCCGGTGAGACCCAGTACTTC.

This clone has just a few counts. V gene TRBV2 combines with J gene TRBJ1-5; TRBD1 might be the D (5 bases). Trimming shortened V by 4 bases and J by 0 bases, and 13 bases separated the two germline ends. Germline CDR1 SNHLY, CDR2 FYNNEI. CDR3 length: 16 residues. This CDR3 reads CASSGQGADSNQPQHF. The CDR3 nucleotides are TGTGCCAGCAGTGGGCAGGGCGCAGATAGCAATCAGCCCCAGCATTTT.

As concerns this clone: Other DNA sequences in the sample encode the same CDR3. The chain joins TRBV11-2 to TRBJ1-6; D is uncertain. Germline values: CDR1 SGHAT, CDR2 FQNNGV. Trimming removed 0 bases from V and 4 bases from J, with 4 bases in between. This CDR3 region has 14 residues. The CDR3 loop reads CASSLDSYNSPLHF. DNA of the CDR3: TGTGCCAGCAGCTTAGACAGTTATAATTCACCCCTCCACTTT.

This CDR3 is CASSVATGASGYTF. The DNA for the CDR3 is TGTGCCAGCAGCGTAGCGACAGGGGCTAGTGGCTACACCTTC. The chain is built from TRBV9 and TRBJ1-2, with 8 bases aligning to TRBD1. The junction had 5 bases not matched to a gene; V was cut back by 0 bases and J by 7 bases. Per germline, CDR1 SGDLS and CDR2 YYNGEE. There are 14 residues in the CDR3.

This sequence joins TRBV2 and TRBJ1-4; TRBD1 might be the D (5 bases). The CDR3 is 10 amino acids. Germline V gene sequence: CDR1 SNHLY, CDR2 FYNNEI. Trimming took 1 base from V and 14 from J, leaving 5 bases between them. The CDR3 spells CASSEEGLFF. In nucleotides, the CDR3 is TGTGCCAGCAGTGAAGAGGGGCTGTTTTTT. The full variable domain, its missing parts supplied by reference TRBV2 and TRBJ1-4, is EPEVTQTPSHQVTQMGQEVILRCVPISNHLYFYWYRQILGQKVEFLVSFYNNEISEKSEIFDDQFSVERPDGSNFTLKIRSTKLEDSAMYFCASSEEGLFFGSGTQLSVL.

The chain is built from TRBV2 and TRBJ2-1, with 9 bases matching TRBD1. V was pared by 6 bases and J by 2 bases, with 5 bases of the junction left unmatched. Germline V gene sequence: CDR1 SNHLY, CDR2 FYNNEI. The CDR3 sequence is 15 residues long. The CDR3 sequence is CASRATGGPYNEQFF. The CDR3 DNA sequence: TGTGCCAGCAGGGCCACAGGGGGCCCCTACAATGAGCAGTTCTTC.

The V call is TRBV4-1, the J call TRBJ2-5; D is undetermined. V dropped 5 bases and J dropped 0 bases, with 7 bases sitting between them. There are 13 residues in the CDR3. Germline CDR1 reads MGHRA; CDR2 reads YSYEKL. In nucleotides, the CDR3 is TGCGCCAGCAGCGGGGAAAACCAAGAGACCCAGTACTTC. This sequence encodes CASSGENQETQYF.

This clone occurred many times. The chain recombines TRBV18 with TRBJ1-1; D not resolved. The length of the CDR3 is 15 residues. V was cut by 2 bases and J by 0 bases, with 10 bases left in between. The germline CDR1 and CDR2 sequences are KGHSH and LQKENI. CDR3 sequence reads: CASSPTGKLNTEAFF. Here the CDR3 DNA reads TGTGCCAGCTCACCAACCGGGAAGTTGAACACTGAAGCTTTCTTT. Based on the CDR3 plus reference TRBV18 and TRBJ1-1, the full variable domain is NAGVMQNPRHLVRRRGQEARLRCSPMKGHSHVYWYRQLPEEGLKFMVYLQKENIIDESGMPKERFSAEFPKEGPSILRIQQVVRGDSAAYFCASSPTGKLNTEAFFGQGTRLTVV.

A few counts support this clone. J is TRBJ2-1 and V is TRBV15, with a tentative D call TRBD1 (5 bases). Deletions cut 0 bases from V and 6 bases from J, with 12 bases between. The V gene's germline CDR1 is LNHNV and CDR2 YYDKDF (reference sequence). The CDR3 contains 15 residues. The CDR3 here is CATSRDLVRANEQFF. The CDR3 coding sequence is TGTGCCACCAGCAGAGATTTAGTCAGGGCCAATGAGCAGTTCTTC. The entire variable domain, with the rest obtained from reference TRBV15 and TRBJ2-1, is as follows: DAMVIQNPRYQVTQFGKPVTLSCSQTLNHNVMYWYQQKSSQAPKLLFHYYDKDFNNEADTPDNFQSRRPNTSFCFLDIRSPGLGDTAMYLCATSRDLVRANEQFFGPGTRLTVL.

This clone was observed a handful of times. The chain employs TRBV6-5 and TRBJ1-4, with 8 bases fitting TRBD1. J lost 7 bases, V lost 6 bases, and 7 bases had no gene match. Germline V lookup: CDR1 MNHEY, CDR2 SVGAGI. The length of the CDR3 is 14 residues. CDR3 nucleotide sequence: TGTGCCAGCAGCCCAGGGGGCGCCGGTGAAAAACTGTTTTTT. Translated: CASSPGGAGEKLFF.

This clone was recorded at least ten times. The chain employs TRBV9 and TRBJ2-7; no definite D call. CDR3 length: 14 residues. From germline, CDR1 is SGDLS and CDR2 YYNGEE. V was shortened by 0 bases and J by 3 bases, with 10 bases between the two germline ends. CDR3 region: CASSVEHLGYEQYF. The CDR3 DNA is TGTGCCAGCAGCGTAGAACACCTTGGCTACGAGCAGTACTTC.

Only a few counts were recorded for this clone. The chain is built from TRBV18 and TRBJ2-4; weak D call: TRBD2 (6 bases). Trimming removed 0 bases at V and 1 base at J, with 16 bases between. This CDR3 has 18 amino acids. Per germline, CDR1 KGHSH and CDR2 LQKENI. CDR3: CASSPPASPGGAKNIQYF. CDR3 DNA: TGTGCCAGCTCACCACCGGCGTCCCCCGGGGGTGCCAAAAACATTCAGTACTTC. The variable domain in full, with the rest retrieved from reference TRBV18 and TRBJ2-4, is NAGVMQNPRHLVRRRGQEARLRCSPMKGHSHVYWYRQLPEEGLKFMVYLQKENIIDESGMPKERFSAEFPKEGPSILRIQQVVRGDSAAYFCASSPPASPGGAKNIQYFGAGTRLSVL.

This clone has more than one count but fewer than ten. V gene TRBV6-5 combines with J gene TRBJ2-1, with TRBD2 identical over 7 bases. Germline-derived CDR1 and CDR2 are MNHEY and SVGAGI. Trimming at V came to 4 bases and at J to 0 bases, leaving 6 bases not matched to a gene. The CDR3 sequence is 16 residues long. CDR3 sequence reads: CASSSLLASSYNEQFF. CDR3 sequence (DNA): TGTGCCAGCAGTTCACTACTAGCGAGCTCCTACAATGAGCAGTTCTTC.

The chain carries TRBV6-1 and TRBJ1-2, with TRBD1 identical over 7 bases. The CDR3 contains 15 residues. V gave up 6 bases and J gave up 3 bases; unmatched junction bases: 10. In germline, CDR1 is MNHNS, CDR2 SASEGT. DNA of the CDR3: TGTGCCAGCAGGGAGAACCGGGACAGCTACTATGGCTACACCTTC. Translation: CASRENRDSYYGYTF.

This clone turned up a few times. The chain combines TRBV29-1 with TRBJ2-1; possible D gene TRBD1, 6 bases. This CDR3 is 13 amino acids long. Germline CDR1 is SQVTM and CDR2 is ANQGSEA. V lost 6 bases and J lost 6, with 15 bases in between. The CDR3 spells CSVDRMNFNEQFF. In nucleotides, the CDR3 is TGCAGCGTCGACAGGATGAACTTCAATGAGCAGTTCTTC.

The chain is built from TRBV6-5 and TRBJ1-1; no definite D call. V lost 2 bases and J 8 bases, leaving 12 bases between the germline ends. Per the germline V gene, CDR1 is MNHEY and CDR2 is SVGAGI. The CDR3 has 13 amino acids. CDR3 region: CASSYPALGEAFF. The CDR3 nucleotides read TGTGCCAGCAGTTACCCGGCCCTTGGAGAAGCTTTCTTT.

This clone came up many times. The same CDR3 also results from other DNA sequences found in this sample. In nucleotides, the CDR3 is TGTGCCAGCAGGGATCAAGAGACCCAGTACTTC. Amino acids: CASRDQETQYF. The V call is TRBV19, the J call TRBJ2-5, with a weak D call TRBD1 (5 bases). Germline V CDR1 and CDR2: LNHDA, SQIVND (reference sequence). Trimming cost V 9 bases and J 2 bases, with 7 bases left between them. The CDR3 is 11 residues long.

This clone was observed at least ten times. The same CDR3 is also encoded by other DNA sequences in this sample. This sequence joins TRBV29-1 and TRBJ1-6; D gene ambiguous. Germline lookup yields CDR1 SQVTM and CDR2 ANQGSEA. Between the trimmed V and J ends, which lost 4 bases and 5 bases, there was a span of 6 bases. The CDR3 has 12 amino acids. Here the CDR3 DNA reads TGCAGCGTTGGTGCTAATAATTCACCCCTCCACTTT. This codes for CSVGANNSPLHF.

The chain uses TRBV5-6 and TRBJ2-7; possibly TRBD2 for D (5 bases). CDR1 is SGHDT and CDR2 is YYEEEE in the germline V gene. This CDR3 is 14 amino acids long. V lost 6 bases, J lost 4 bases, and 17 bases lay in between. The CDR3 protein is CASTSTESGYEQYF. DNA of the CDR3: TGTGCCAGCACCTCTACAGAGAGCGGTTACGAGCAGTACTTC.

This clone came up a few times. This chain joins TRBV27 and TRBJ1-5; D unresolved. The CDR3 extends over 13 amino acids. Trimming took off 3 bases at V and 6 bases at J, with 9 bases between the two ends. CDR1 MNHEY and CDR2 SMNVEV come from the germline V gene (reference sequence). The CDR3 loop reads CASSLSFGQPQHF. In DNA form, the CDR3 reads TGTGCCAGCAGTTTGTCTTTCGGTCAGCCCCAGCATTTT.

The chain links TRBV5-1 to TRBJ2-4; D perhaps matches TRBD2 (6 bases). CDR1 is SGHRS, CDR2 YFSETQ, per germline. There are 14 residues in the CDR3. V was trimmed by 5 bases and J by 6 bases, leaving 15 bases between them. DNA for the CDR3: TGCGCCAGCAGAACGGACATCGGGAGAAACATTCAGTACTTC. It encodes CASRTDIGRNIQYF. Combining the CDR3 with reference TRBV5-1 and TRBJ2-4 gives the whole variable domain KAGVTQTPRYLIKTRGQQVTLSCSPISGHRSVSWYQQTPGQGLQFLFEYFSETQRNKGNFPGRFSGRQFSNSRSEMNVSTLELGDSALYLCASRTDIGRNIQYFGAGTRLSVL.